The rows below give T cell receptor beta chains drawn from one sample of a study of blood T cell repertoires in COVID-19. Clones were sequenced by immunoSEQ multiplex PCR, and TCRdb holds only the in-frame ones, with some missing. Of fewer than 150,000 clones in the sample, 84% are singletons; the top ten hold under 9.5%. Sequencing used peripheral blood. These receptors all come from a woman older than 75 in a cohort sampled during active or convalescent COVID-19. CDR3s include the opening cysteine and the closing phenylalanine or tryptophan. A D gene is named only where the DNA matches it firmly. Size values are once, few and many counts, or a class for expanded clones, and some rows have none.

V gene: TRBV4-2
clone size: NA
D gene: NA
CDR3 length: 16
J gene: TRBJ1-4
CDR3 protein: CASSQAGAPAGEKLFF
CDR3 DNA: TGTGCCAGCAGCCAAGCTGGGGCGCCGGCCGGTGAAAAACTGTTTTTT

V gene: TRBV3-1/TRBV3-2
clone size: NA
D gene: NA
CDR3 length: 12
J gene: TRBJ1-1
CDR3 protein: CASSQVATEAFF
CDR3 DNA: TGTGCCAGCAGCCAAGTTGCGACTGAAGCTTTCTTT

V gene: TRBV6-6
clone size: NA
D gene: TRBD2
CDR3 length: 14
J gene: TRBJ2-3
CDR3 protein: CASSNSGGENTQYF
CDR3 DNA: TGTGCCAGCAGTAATAGCGGGGGGGAAAATACGCAGTATTTT

V gene: TRBV20-1
clone size: NA
D gene: NA
CDR3 length: 11
J gene: TRBJ1-6
CDR3 protein: CSAWENSPLHF
CDR3 DNA: TGCAGTGCTTGGGAGAATTCACCCCTCCACTTT

V gene: TRBV7-2
clone size: few
D gene: TRBD2
CDR3 length: 16
J gene: TRBJ2-7
CDR3 protein: CASSLAAGGGFIEQYF
CDR3 DNA: TGTGCCAGCAGCTTAGCAGCCGGGGGGGGATTCATCGAGCAGTACTTC

V gene: TRBV4-1
clone size: few
D gene: TRBD2
CDR3 length: 16
J gene: TRBJ2-5
CDR3 protein: CASSHPGGGFQQTQYF
CDR3 DNA: TGCGCCAGCAGCCACCCTGGGGGAGGGTTCCAACAGACCCAGTACTTC

V gene: TRBV30
clone size: NA
D gene: NA
CDR3 length: 13
J gene: TRBJ1-2
CDR3 protein: CAWSGQWAYGYTF
CDR3 DNA: TGTGCCTGGAGTGGGCAGTGGGCATATGGCTACACCTTC

V gene: TRBV7-9
clone size: NA
D gene: NA
CDR3 length: 15
J gene: TRBJ1-3
CDR3 protein: CASSFMQGQGNTIYF
CDR3 DNA: TGTGCCAGCAGCTTTATGCAGGGGCAAGGAAACACCATATATTTT

V gene: TRBV6-5
clone size: once
D gene: NA
CDR3 length: 15
J gene: TRBJ2-7
CDR3 protein: CASSYALGSSYEQYF
CDR3 DNA: TGTGCCAGCAGTTACGCACTAGGGAGCTCCTACGAGCAGTACTTC

V gene: TRBV15
clone size: NA
D gene: NA
CDR3 length: 14
J gene: TRBJ1-6
CDR3 protein: CATSRKGGISPLHF
CDR3 DNA: TGTGCCACCAGCAGAAAGGGGGGGATTTCACCCCTCCACTTT

V gene: TRBV4-1
clone size: NA
D gene: NA
CDR3 length: 18
J gene: TRBJ1-2
CDR3 protein: CASSQPPGHSRSGRGYTF
CDR3 DNA: TGCGCCAGCAGCCAACCCCCGGGACACTCACGCTCAGGCAGAGGCTACACCTTC

V gene: TRBV7-3
clone size: few
D gene: NA
CDR3 length: 15
J gene: TRBJ1-3
CDR3 protein: CASSPGGARGNTIYF
CDR3 DNA: TGTGCCAGCAGCCCCGGGGGGGCGCGGGGAAACACCATATATTTT

V gene: TRBV6-6
clone size: few
D gene: NA
CDR3 length: 15
J gene: TRBJ1-6
CDR3 protein: CASSYSRQYNSPLHF
CDR3 DNA: TGTGCCAGCAGTTACTCGAGGCAGTATAATTCACCCCTCCACTTT

V gene: TRBV5-4
clone size: NA
D gene: NA
CDR3 length: 15
J gene: TRBJ2-2
CDR3 protein: CASTEDKTNTGELFF
CDR3 DNA: TGTGCCAGCACCGAGGACAAAACGAACACCGGGGAGCTGTTTTTT

V gene: TRBV25-1
clone size: NA
D gene: NA
CDR3 length: 15
J gene: TRBJ1-1
CDR3 protein: CASSIGLFMNTEAFF
CDR3 DNA: TGTGCCAGCAGTATTGGGCTATTCATGAACACTGAAGCTTTCTTT

V gene: TRBV28
clone size: NA
D gene: NA
CDR3 length: 15
J gene: TRBJ1-2
CDR3 protein: CASSPTGLNYRGYTF
CDR3 DNA: TGTGCCAGCAGTCCCACGGGGTTGAACTATCGGGGCTACACCTTC

V gene: TRBV3-1/TRBV3-2
clone size: NA
D gene: TRBD1
CDR3 length: 14
J gene: TRBJ1-1
CDR3 protein: CASSITPTGDEAFF
CDR3 DNA: TGTGCCAGCAGCATTACCCCCACAGGGGATGAAGCTTTCTTT

V gene: TRBV9
clone size: NA
D gene: NA
CDR3 length: 14
J gene: TRBJ1-2
CDR3 protein: CASSTRDGTGGYTF
CDR3 DNA: TGTGCCAGCAGCACGAGAGACGGTACGGGGGGCTACACCTTC

V gene: TRBV7-2
clone size: NA
D gene: NA
CDR3 length: 16
J gene: TRBJ2-3
CDR3 protein: CASSLEGRTSTDTQYF
CDR3 DNA: TGTGCCAGCAGCTTAGAGGGCAGGACTAGCACAGATACGCAGTATTTT

V gene: TRBV3-1/TRBV3-2
clone size: medium-sized
D gene: TRBD1
CDR3 length: 14
J gene: TRBJ1-2
CDR3 protein: CASSHPHRGGSYTF
CDR3 DNA: TGTGCCAGCAGCCACCCACACAGGGGTGGTAGCTACACCTTC

V gene: TRBV6-6
clone size: NA
D gene: TRBD1
CDR3 length: 14
J gene: TRBJ1-1
CDR3 protein: CASRQPGQATGAFF
CDR3 DNA: TGTGCCAGCAGGCAGCCGGGACAGGCTACGGGGGCTTTCTTT

V gene: TRBV27
clone size: NA
D gene: NA
CDR3 length: 14
J gene: TRBJ2-7
CDR3 protein: CASSLGQRPYEQYF
CDR3 DNA: TGTGCCAGCAGTTTAGGCCAGAGGCCCTACGAGCAGTACTTC

V gene: TRBV27
clone size: NA
D gene: TRBD1
CDR3 length: 16
J gene: TRBJ1-2
CDR3 protein: CASSRPGTGGIYGYTF
CDR3 DNA: TGTGCCAGCAGTCGACCTGGGACAGGGGGCATCTATGGCTACACCTTC

V gene: TRBV14
clone size: few
D gene: TRBD1
CDR3 length: 15
J gene: TRBJ1-3
CDR3 protein: CASSPWTGSGNTIYF
CDR3 DNA: TGTGCCAGCAGCCCGTGGACAGGGTCCGGAAACACCATATATTTT

V gene: TRBV15
clone size: NA
D gene: TRBD2
CDR3 length: 15
J gene: TRBJ2-3
CDR3 protein: CATSKRAGGPDTQYF
CDR3 DNA: TGTGCCACCAGCAAGAGAGCGGGGGGCCCAGATACGCAGTATTTT

V gene: TRBV15
clone size: NA
D gene: TRBD1
CDR3 length: 15
J gene: TRBJ1-1
CDR3 protein: CATSRSSRTGREAFF
CDR3 DNA: TGTGCCACCAGCAGAAGTTCCAGGACAGGGCGGGAAGCTTTCTTT

V gene: TRBV19
clone size: NA
D gene: NA
CDR3 length: 13
J gene: TRBJ1-1
CDR3 protein: CASSRWQNTEAFF
CDR3 DNA: TGTGCCAGTAGTCGTTGGCAGAACACTGAAGCTTTCTTT

V gene: TRBV18
clone size: NA
D gene: NA
CDR3 length: 12
J gene: TRBJ2-4
CDR3 protein: CASSPGGDIQYF
CDR3 DNA: TGTGCCAGCTCACCCGGAGGGGACATTCAGTACTTC